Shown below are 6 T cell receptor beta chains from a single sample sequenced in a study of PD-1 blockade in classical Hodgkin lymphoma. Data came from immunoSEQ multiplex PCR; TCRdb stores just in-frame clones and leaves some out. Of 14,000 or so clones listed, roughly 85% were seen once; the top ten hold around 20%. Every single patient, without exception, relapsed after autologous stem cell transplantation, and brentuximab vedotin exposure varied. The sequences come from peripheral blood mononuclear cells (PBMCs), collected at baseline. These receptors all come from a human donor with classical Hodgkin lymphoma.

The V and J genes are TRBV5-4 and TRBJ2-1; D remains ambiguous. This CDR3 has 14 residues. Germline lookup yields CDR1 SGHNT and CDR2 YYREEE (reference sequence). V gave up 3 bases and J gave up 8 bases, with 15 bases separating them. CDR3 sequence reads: CASSYGRFEDEQFF. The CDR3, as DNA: TGTGCCAGCAGCTACGGGCGCTTTGAGGATGAGCAGTTCTTC.

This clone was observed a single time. The CDR3 protein is CASSLDVGQVVHF. The CDR3 nucleotides are TGTGCCAGCAGCTTAGATGTGGGACAGGTGGTTCATTTT. This rearrangement joins TRBV11-2 to TRBJ1-5; 8 bases agree with TRBD1. CDR1 and CDR2 from the germline V gene are SGHAT and FQNNGV. The CDR3 spans 13 residues. The V and J ends lost 0 bases and 16 bases, in that order; junction bases with no gene match: 8. Drawing the rest from reference TRBV11-2 and TRBJ1-5, the complete variable domain is EAGVAQSPRYKIIEKRQSVAFWCNPISGHATLYWYQQILGQGPKLLIQFQNNGVVDDSQLPKDRFSAERLKGVDSTLKIQPAKLEDSAVYLCASSLDVGQVVHFGDGTRLSIL.

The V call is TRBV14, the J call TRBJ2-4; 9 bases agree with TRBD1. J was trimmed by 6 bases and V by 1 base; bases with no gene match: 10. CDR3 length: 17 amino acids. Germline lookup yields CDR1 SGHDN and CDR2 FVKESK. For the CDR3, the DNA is TGTGCCAGCAGCCAAGCTGCGAGGACAGGGGCTAGAAACATTCAGTACTTC. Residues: CASSQAARTGARNIQYF.

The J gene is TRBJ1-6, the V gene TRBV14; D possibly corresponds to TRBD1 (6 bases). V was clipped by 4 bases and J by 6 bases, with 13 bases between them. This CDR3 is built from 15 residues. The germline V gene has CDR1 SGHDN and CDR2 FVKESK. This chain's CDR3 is CASSRRGISNSPLHF. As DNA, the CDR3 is TGTGCCAGCAGCCGCAGGGGTATTAGTAATTCACCCCTCCACTTT.

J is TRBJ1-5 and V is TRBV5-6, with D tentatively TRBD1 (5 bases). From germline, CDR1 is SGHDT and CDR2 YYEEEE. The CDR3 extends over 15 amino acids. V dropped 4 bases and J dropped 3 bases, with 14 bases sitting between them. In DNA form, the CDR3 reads TGTGCCAGCAGCCATTGGGGGGGGTTCAATCAGCCCCAGCATTTT. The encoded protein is CASSHWGGFNQPQHF. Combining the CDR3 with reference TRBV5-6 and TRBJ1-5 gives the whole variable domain DAGVTQSPTHLIKTRGQQVTLRCSPKSGHDTVSWYQQALGQGPQFIFQYYEEEERQRGNFPDRFSGHQFPNYSSELNVNALLLGDSALYLCASSHWGGFNQPQHFGDGTRLSIL.

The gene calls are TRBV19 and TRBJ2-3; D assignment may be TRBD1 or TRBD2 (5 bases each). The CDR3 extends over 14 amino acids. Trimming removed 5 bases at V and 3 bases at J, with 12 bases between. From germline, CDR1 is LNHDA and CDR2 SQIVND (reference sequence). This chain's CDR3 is CASSERGLTDTQYF. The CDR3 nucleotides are TGTGCCAGTAGTGAGAGGGGTTTGACAGATACGCAGTATTTT.